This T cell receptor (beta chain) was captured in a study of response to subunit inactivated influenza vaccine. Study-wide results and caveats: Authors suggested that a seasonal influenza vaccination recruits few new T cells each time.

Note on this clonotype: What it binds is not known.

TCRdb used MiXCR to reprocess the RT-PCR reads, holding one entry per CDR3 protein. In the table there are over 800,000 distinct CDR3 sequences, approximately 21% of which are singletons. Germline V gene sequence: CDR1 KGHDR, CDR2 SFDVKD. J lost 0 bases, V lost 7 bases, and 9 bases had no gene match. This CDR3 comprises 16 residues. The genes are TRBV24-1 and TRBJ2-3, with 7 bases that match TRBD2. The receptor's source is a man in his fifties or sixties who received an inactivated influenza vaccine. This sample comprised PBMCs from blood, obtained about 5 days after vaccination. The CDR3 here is CATRPGAGLSTDTQYF. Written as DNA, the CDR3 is TGTGCCACCAGGCCCGGAGCGGGATTAAGCACAGATACGCAGTATTTT.